The 16 T cell receptor beta chains below come from one sample, sequenced in a study of blood T cell repertoires in COVID-19. Sequencing was performed with immunoSEQ multiplex PCR; in TCRdb, only in-frame clones are kept and a portion is missing. The data contain about 98,000 clones, roughly 80% of them seen just once; the ten biggest clones take up approximately 10%. The sequencing sample was made of peripheral blood. These receptor sequences come from a man aged 70-80 years with active or convalescent COVID-19.

The chain combines TRBV2 with TRBJ2-1; unclear D gene. The germline V gene has CDR1 SNHLY and CDR2 FYNNEI. The CDR3 extends over 12 amino acids. Trimming cost V 2 bases and J 6 bases, with 5 bases left between them. The CDR3 protein is CASSERVNEQFF. The CDR3 DNA reads as TGTGCCAGCAGTGAACGGGTCAATGAGCAGTTCTTC.

This clone was detected a few times. The genes are TRBV7-9 and TRBJ2-3, with 8 bases identical to TRBD1. In germline, CDR1 is SEHNR, CDR2 FQNEAQ (reference sequence). CDR3 length: 16 residues. With 0 bases clipped from V and 7 bases from J, the junction kept 9 bases outside the gene matches. The CDR3: CASSLAASGGAYTQYF. For the CDR3, the DNA is TGTGCCAGCAGCTTAGCGGCGTCAGGGGGCGCGTATACGCAGTATTTT.

CDR3 residues: CASRTDLRIEPQHF. The CDR3 coding sequence is TGTGCCAGTAGAACGGACTTGCGGATTGAGCCCCAGCATTTT. The genes are TRBV19 and TRBJ1-5; no clear D. CDR3 length equals 14 residues. The ends were cut back, 6 bases at V and 8 bases at J, with 17 bases in the middle. Germline lookup yields CDR1 LNHDA and CDR2 SQIVND (reference sequence).

This chain connects TRBV3-1 (or the pseudogene TRBV3-2) to TRBJ2-3; possibly TRBD1 for D (6 bases). Germline CDR1 is LGHDT and CDR2 is YNNKEL (reference sequence). V lost 4 bases and J lost 0, with 14 bases in between. The CDR3 is made up of 16 amino acids. The CDR3 DNA sequence: TGTGCCAGCAGCCCAACGGGACAACGTAGCACAGATACGCAGTATTTT. Its protein is CASSPTGQRSTDTQYF.

This clone came up a few times. V and J are TRBV7-9 and TRBJ2-1; D unclear. The CDR3 consists of 11 residues. Germline CDR1 and CDR2: SEHNR and FQNEAQ (reference sequence). The V and J ends lost 5 bases and 8 bases respectively, with 7 bases between them. The CDR3 spells CASSPVDEQFF. CDR3 bases: TGTGCCAGCAGCCCAGTTGATGAGCAGTTCTTC.

The CDR3: CASITGGTEAFF. The CDR3, as DNA: TGTGCCAGCATAACAGGGGGCACTGAAGCTTTCTTT. The chain links TRBV6-6 to TRBJ1-1, with 8 bases lining up with TRBD1. V shed 7 bases, J shed 4 bases, and the junction held 2 bases outside the gene matches. The CDR3 spans 12 residues. Germline V lookup: CDR1 MNHNY, CDR2 SVGAGI (reference sequence).

A single count supports this clone. The CDR3 is CASSQDRGQPQHF. CDR3 nucleotides: TGTGCCAGCAGCCAAGATAGGGGTCAGCCCCAGCATTTT. The chain uses TRBV4-2 and TRBJ1-5, with D possibly being TRBD1 (5 bases). Germline CDR1 is LGHNA and CDR2 is YNFKEQ. The CDR3 loop spans 13 amino acids. V lost 0 bases and J 6 bases, leaving 6 bases between the germline ends.

The chain joins TRBV11-2 to TRBJ1-1; D is uncertain. This CDR3 contains 15 residues. Germline values: CDR1 SGHAT, CDR2 FQNNGV. Trimming removed 1 base from V and 11 bases from J, with 20 bases in between. The CDR3 spells CASSLGPLAYGGAFF. CDR3 nucleotide sequence: TGTGCCAGCAGCTTAGGACCCCTCGCCTACGGAGGGGCTTTCTTT.

The chain joins TRBV5-1 to TRBJ2-7, with a weak D call TRBD1 (6 bases). This CDR3 is built from 13 residues. Germline V gives CDR1 SGHRS, CDR2 YFSETQ. V was shortened by 5 bases and J by 2 bases, with 11 bases between the two germline ends. CDR3 bases: TGCGCCAGCAGTTCAGGGGCGACCTACGAGCAGTACTTC. Translating it yields CASSSGATYEQYF.

CDR3 loop: CASIAQGALHF. The CDR3 DNA reads TGTGCCAGCATTGCTCAAGGAGCCCTCCACTTT. This rearrangement joins TRBV6-6 to TRBJ1-6; no firm D call. The CDR3 has 11 amino acids. V dropped 7 bases and J dropped 14 bases, with 12 bases sitting between them. From germline, CDR1 is MNHNY and CDR2 SVGAGI (reference sequence).

The sample holds one count of this clone. This chain uses TRBV11-2 with TRBJ2-1; a possible D gene is TRBD2 (5 bases). Trimming took off 2 bases at V and 4 bases at J, with 9 bases between the two ends. The CDR3 has 14 residues. Germline loops: CDR1 SGHAT, CDR2 FQNNGV. The CDR3 DNA sequence: TGTGCCAGCAGCTTATCGGAGCGGTACAATGAGCAGTTCTTC. Amino acid sequence: CASSLSERYNEQFF.

The V gene is TRBV20-1, the J gene TRBJ1-6; D remains ambiguous. V lost 3 bases and J 4 bases, leaving 13 bases between the germline ends. This CDR3 is built from 15 residues. CDR1 is DFQATT and CDR2 is SNEGSKA in the germline V gene (reference sequence). The CDR3 DNA is TGCAGTGCTAGTGGGCAGCGAGGATATAATTCACCCCTCCACTTT. It translates to CSASGQRGYNSPLHF.

CDR3 sequence reads: CASRLISSLAGSQETQYF. The CDR3 DNA is TGTGCCAGCAGGTTAATCTCGTCGCTAGCGGGATCTCAAGAGACCCAGTACTTC. The chain couples TRBV11-2 to TRBJ2-5, with 9 bases fitting TRBD2. V lost 6 bases to trimming and J lost 2 bases; unmatched junction nucleotides: 16. Germline V gene data show CDR1 as SGHAT and CDR2 as FQNNGV. The CDR3 runs 18 residues.

Here the CDR3 reads CASSTRDRQVYGYTF. CDR3 nucleotide sequence: TGTGCCAGCAGCACCAGGGACAGGCAAGTCTATGGCTACACCTTC. The gene calls are TRBV5-5 and TRBJ1-2; 8 nucleotides line up with TRBD1. CDR1 and CDR2 from the germline V gene are SGHKS and YYEKEE (reference sequence). The CDR3 is 15 amino acids. J was trimmed by 4 bases and V by 4 bases; bases with no gene match: 9.

This clone has ten or more counts. This rearrangement joins TRBV28 to TRBJ1-5; D may be TRBD1 (6 bases). V was shortened by 7 bases and J by 2 bases, with 18 bases between the two germline ends. Looked up from germline, CDR1 is MDHEN and CDR2 is SYDVKM. CDR3 size: 16 residues. For the CDR3, the DNA is TGTGCCAGCACCTCCCAGGCGGGGGCCCGCAATCAGCCCCAGCATTTT. This gives the protein CASTSQAGARNQPQHF.

This clone has just a few counts. The chain carries TRBV2 and TRBJ1-5, with TRBD1 matching over 8 bases. The length of the CDR3 is 14 residues. The germline CDR1 and CDR2 sequences are SNHLY and FYNNEI. The J segment lost 7 bases and the V segment lost 1 base, leaving 3 bases of the junction unmatched. CDR3 protein: CASSEVDRGQPQHF. The CDR3 coding sequence is TGTGCCAGCAGTGAAGTAGACAGGGGACAGCCCCAGCATTTT.